The subject of this entry is one T cell receptor (beta chain). This CDR3 is built from 14 residues. From germline, CDR1 is LNHDA and CDR2 SQIVND (reference sequence). Deletions cut 7 bases from V and 1 base from J, with 11 bases between. Methods used by the authors: Reference gene primer amplification gave estimated nucleated cell counts. Sequencing used immunoSEQ multiplex PCR; TCRdb keeps in-frame clones, though not all of them. V and J calls and clone size are as listed in that table; D and trimming were resolved from the DNA. The sample holds 85,000 to 90,000 clones, around 93% seen once. This sample stems from a study of blood T cell repertoires in COVID-19. Study as a whole: The origin of the acute and convalescent COVID-19 samples was the United States, Italy and Spain. Sources were T cells, B-cell-depleted T cells, or PBMCs; the material itself was cDNA or gDNA.

This clonotype originated in a human donor with active COVID-19. The donor label of this sample is uncertain. Sequenced sample: peripheral blood. The chain combines TRBV19 with TRBJ1-5; D is perhaps TRBD1 (5 bases). CDR3 protein: CASTTESSNQPQHF. The CDR3 DNA sequence: TGTGCCAGTACGACAGAATCCAGCAATCAGCCCCAGCATTTT.